This T cell receptor (beta chain) stems from a study of T cell changes during pregnancy in multiple sclerosis. The data were produced by immunoSEQ multiplex PCR, yet TCRdb's version contains in-frame clones alone and is incomplete. The profile shows some 71,000 clones, about 91% of them singletons. The material was peripheral blood, obtained after pregnancy. The TCR comes from a female donor with multiple sclerosis, enrolled in a pregnancy study.

CDR3 in amino acids: CASSEKSGQTYEQYF. DNA of the CDR3: TGTGCCAGCAGTGAGAAATCGGGACAGACCTACGAGCAGTACTTC. The chain uses TRBV6-4 and TRBJ2-7; 7 bases are a match to TRBD1. The CDR3 covers 15 residues. V dropped 3 bases and J dropped 2; count of bases not matched to a gene: 7. Germline CDR1 MRHNA, CDR2 SNTAGT.